This T cell receptor (beta chain) was captured by sequencing in a study of T cells in Graves' hyperthyroidism and ophthalmopathy. The sample holds many counts of this clonotype. The investigators amplified TCR beta CDR3 regions from RNA transcripts. TCR CDR3 underwent first-round RT-PCR with the HTBI primer set. TCRdb ran MiXCR on the multiplex PCR reads and lists one entry per CDR3 protein. The sample holds about 510,000 distinct CDR3 sequences, 40% to 50% seen once. Germline V gene sequence: CDR1 DFQATT, CDR2 SNEGSKA (reference sequence). The CDR3 consists of 14 residues. V was trimmed by 3 bases and J by 2 bases, leaving 14 bases between them. Orbital computed tomography and thyroid ultrasound, together with serum TRAb and thyroxine and clinical symptoms, were used for diagnoses.

V is TRBV20-1 and J is TRBJ2-7; the D is unclear. This clonotype was obtained from an adult woman with Graves' disease, either hyperthyroidism or ophthalmopathy (not recorded which). Sequencing was performed on peripheral blood or thyroid tissue (not recorded which). For the CDR3, the DNA is TGCAGTGCTAGGGGCCGCCCGGTTGCCTACGAGCAGTACTTC. Amino acids: CSARGRPVAYEQYF.